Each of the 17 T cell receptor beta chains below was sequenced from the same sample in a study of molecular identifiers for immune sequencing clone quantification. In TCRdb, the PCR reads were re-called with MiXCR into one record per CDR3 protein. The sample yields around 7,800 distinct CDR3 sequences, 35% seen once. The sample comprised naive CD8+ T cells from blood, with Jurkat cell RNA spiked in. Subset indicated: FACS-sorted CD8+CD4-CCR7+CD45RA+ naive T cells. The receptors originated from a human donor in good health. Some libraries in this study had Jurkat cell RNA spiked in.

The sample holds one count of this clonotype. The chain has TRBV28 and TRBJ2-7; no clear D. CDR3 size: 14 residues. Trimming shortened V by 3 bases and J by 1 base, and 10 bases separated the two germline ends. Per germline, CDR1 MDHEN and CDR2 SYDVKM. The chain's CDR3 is CASSLTCGSYEQYF. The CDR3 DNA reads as TGTGCCAGCAGTTTGACTTGCGGTTCCTACGAGCAGTACTTC.

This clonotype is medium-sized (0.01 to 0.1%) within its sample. The CDR3 coding sequence is TGTGCCAGCTCACCCAAACGTATAGACAGGGGAGGAGATACGCAGTATTTT. Amino acid sequence: CASSPKRIDRGGDTQYF. The V gene is TRBV18, the J gene TRBJ2-3, with 8 bases matching TRBD1. CDR1 is KGHSH, CDR2 LQKENI, per germline. V shed 3 bases, J shed 5 bases, and the junction held 13 bases outside the gene matches. The CDR3 extends over 17 amino acids.

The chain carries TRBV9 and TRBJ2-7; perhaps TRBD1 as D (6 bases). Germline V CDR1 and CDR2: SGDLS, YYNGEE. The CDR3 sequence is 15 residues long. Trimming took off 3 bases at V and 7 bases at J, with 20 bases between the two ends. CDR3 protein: CASSEGQSPYREQYF. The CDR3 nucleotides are TGTGCCAGCAGCGAGGGACAATCTCCCTACCGGGAGCAGTACTTC. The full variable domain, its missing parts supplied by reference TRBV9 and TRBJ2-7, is DSGVTQTPKHLITATGQRVTLRCSPRSGDLSVYWYQQSLDQGLQFLIQYYNGEERAKGNILERFSAQQFPDLHSELNLSSLELGDSALYFCASSEGQSPYREQYFGPGTRLTVT.

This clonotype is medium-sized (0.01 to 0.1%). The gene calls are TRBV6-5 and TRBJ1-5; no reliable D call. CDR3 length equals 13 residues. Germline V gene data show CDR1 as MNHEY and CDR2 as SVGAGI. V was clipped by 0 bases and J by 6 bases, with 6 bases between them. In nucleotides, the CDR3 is TGTGCCAGCAGTTACTCGACCACTCAGCCCCAGCATTTT. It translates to CASSYSTTQPQHF.

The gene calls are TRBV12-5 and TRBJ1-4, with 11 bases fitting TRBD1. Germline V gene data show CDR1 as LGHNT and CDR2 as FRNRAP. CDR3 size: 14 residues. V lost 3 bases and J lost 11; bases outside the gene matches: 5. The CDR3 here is CASGFGTGGGKLFF. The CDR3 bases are TGTGCTAGTGGTTTCGGGACAGGGGGTGGCAAACTGTTTTTT.

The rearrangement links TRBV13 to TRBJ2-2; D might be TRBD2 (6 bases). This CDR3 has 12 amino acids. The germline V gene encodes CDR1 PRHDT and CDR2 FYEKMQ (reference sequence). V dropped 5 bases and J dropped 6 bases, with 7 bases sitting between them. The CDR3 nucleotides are TGTGCCAGCAGCGGGACTTCCGGGGAGCTGTTTTTT. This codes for CASSGTSGELFF.

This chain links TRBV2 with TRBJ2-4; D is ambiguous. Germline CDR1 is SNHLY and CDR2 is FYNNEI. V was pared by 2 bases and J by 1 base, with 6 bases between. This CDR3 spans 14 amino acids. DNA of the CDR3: TGTGCCAGCAGTGAACGGCCGGCCAAAAACATTCAGTACTTC. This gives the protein CASSERPAKNIQYF. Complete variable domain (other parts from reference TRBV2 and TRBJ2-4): EPEVTQTPSHQVTQMGQEVILRCVPISNHLYFYWYRQILGQKVEFLVSFYNNEISEKSEIFDDQFSVERPDGSNFTLKIRSTKLEDSAMYFCASSERPAKNIQYFGAGTRLSVL.

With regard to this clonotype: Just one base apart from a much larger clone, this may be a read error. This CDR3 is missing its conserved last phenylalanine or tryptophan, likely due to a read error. Here the CDR3 reads CASSSSGRLTDTQYY. In nucleotides, the CDR3 is TGTGCCAGCAGCTCTAGCGGGAGGTTAACAGATACGCAGTATTAT. The chain employs TRBV28 and TRBJ2-3, with 11 bases identical to TRBD2. Germline CDR1 is MDHEN and CDR2 is SYDVKM. This CDR3 contains 15 residues. J gave up 3 bases and V 6 bases, and 5 bases lay outside the gene matches.

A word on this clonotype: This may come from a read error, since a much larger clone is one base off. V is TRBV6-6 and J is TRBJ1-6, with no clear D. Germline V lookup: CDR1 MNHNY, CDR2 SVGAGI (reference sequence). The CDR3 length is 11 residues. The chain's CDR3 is CACSYNSPLHF. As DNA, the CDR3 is TGTGCCTGCAGTTACAATTCACCCCTCCACTTT.

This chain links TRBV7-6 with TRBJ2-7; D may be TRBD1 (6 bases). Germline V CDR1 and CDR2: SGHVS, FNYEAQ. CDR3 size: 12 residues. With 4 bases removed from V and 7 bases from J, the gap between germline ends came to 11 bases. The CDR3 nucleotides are TGTGCCAGCAGCTCAGGGGCTAGAGAGCAGTACTTC. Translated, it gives CASSSGAREQYF.

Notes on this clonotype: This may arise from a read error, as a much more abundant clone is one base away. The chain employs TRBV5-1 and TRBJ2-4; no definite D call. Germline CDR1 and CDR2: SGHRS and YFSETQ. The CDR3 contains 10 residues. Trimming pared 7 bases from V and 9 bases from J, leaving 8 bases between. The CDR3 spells CASPHVIQYF. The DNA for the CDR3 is TGCGCCAGCCCCCATGTCATTCAGTACTTC.

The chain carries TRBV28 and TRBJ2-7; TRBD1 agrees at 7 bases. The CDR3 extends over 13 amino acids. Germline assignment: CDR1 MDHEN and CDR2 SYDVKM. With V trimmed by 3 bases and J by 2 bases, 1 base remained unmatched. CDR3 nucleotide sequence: TGTGCCAGCAGTTTGGGACAGCCCTACGAGCAGTACTTC. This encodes CASSLGQPYEQYF.

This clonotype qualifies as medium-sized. CDR3 nucleotides: TGCAGTGCCCCCTCCCGGGCACCTAGCACAGATACGCAGTATTTT. This translates into CSAPSRAPSTDTQYF. The V call is TRBV20-1, the J call TRBJ2-3; D is unclear. Germline V gene sequence: CDR1 DFQATT, CDR2 SNEGSKA (reference sequence). V lost 6 bases, J lost 0 bases, and 16 bases lay in between. CDR3 length: 15 amino acids.

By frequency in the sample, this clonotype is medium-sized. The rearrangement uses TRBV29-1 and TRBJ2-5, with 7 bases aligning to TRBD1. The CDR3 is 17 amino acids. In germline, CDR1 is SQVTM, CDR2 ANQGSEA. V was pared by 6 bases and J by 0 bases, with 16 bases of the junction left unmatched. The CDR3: CSVRQPGTATYQETQYF. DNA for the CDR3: TGCAGCGTACGCCAACCGGGGACAGCAACGTACCAAGAGACCCAGTACTTC.

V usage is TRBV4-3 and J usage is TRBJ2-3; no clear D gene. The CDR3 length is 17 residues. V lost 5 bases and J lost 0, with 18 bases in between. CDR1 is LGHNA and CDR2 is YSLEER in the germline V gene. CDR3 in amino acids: CASSRFWRGGSTDTQYF. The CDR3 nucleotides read TGCGCCAGCAGCAGGTTTTGGAGAGGCGGCAGCACAGATACGCAGTATTTT.

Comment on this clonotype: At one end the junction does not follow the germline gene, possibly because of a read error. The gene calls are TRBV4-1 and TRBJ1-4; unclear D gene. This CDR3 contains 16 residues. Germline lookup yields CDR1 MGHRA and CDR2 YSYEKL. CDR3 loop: CASSQVLTRAGEKLYF. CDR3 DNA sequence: TGCGCCAGCAGCCAAGTCCTAACCCGTGCGGGTGAAAAACTGTATTTT.

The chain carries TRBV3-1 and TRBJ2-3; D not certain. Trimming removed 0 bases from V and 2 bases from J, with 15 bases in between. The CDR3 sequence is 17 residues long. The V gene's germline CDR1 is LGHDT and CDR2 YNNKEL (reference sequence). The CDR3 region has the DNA TGTGCCAGCAGCCAAGATCCTGGCAACCAACTCACAGATACGCAGTATTTT. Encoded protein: CASSQDPGNQLTDTQYF.